A single sample gave rise to the 7 T cell receptor beta chains below, sequenced in a study of cytotoxic CD8 clonotypes in ibrutinib-treated CLL. Measured with immunoSEQ multiplex PCR; TCRdb has only the in-frame clones, and not every one. The table records about 69,000 clones, 80% of them present only once. Here the sequenced sample was PBMCs, taken at disease progression, from a patient treated with ibrutinib. These receptors all stem from a human donor with chronic lymphocytic leukemia.

The chain uses TRBV27 and TRBJ2-4, with 7 bases matching TRBD2. V was pared by 0 bases and J by 2 bases, with 4 bases of the junction left unmatched. This CDR3 region has 16 residues. Germline V gene sequence: CDR1 MNHEY, CDR2 SMNVEV (reference sequence). CDR3 protein: CASSLSASGPKNIQYF. CDR3 DNA sequence: TGTGCCAGCAGTTTATCGGCTAGCGGCCCCAAAAACATTCAGTACTTC.

The J gene is TRBJ1-1, the V gene TRBV2; D remains unclear. Germline CDR1 and CDR2: SNHLY and FYNNEI. This CDR3 is built from 13 residues. Trimming cost V 4 bases and J 5 bases, with 11 bases left between them. CDR3 sequence: CASSGQEQTEAFF. The DNA of the CDR3 is TGTGCCAGCAGTGGACAAGAACAGACTGAAGCTTTCTTT. Looking up the rest from reference TRBV2 and TRBJ1-1 gives the full variable domain: EPEVTQTPSHQVTQMGQEVILRCVPISNHLYFYWYRQILGQKVEFLVSFYNNEISEKSEIFDDQFSVERPDGSNFTLKIRSTKLEDSAMYFCASSGQEQTEAFFGQGTRLTVV.

The V call is TRBV29-1, the J call TRBJ1-3; D is unresolved. The V gene's germline CDR1 is SQVTM and CDR2 ANQGSEA. V was pared by 5 bases and J by 1 base, with 9 bases between. CDR3 size: 13 residues. The CDR3 loop is CSVTPGSGNTIYF. CDR3 DNA sequence: TGCAGCGTTACCCCAGGTTCTGGAAACACCATATATTTT.

This chain joins TRBV27 and TRBJ2-7, with D possibly matching TRBD2 (6 bases). Germline CDR1 is MNHEY and CDR2 is SMNVEV (reference sequence). The length of the CDR3 is 15 residues. With 3 bases removed from V and 3 bases from J, the gap between germline ends came to 15 bases. The CDR3 DNA is TGTGCCAGCAGTTTCTCCGGGAGTTCGTTCTACGAGCAGTACTTC. Amino acids: CASSFSGSSFYEQYF.

In this sample, this clone turned up a few times. The J gene is TRBJ2-1, the V gene TRBV7-3, with 7 bases matching TRBD1. Germline assignment: CDR1 SGHTA and CDR2 FQGTGA. The CDR3 is 14 residues long. The junction had 4 bases not matched to a gene; V was cut back by 1 base and J by 7 bases. The DNA for the CDR3 is TGTGCCAGCAGCTTAAAGGGGGCCTGGAATGAGCAGTTCTTC. Protein: CASSLKGAWNEQFF.

This clone was seen more than once but under ten times. The chain has TRBV5-1 and TRBJ2-7; 8 bases line up with TRBD1. The CDR3 runs 14 residues. Germline V gives CDR1 SGHRS, CDR2 YFSETQ. V lost 4 bases and J lost 5; bases outside the gene matches: 8. Written as DNA, the CDR3 is TGCGCCAGCAGCCCGAGACAGGGGCGAAACGAGCAGTACTTC. It translates to CASSPRQGRNEQYF.

The chain recombines TRBV19 with TRBJ2-7; tentative D call: TRBD2 (5 bases). The ends were cut back, 2 bases at V and 4 bases at J, with 6 bases in the middle. The germline V gene encodes CDR1 LNHDA and CDR2 SQIVND (reference sequence). This CDR3 is built from 12 residues. CDR3 protein: CASSISGYEQYF. The CDR3 nucleotides are TGTGCCAGTAGTATATCGGGATACGAGCAGTACTTC.